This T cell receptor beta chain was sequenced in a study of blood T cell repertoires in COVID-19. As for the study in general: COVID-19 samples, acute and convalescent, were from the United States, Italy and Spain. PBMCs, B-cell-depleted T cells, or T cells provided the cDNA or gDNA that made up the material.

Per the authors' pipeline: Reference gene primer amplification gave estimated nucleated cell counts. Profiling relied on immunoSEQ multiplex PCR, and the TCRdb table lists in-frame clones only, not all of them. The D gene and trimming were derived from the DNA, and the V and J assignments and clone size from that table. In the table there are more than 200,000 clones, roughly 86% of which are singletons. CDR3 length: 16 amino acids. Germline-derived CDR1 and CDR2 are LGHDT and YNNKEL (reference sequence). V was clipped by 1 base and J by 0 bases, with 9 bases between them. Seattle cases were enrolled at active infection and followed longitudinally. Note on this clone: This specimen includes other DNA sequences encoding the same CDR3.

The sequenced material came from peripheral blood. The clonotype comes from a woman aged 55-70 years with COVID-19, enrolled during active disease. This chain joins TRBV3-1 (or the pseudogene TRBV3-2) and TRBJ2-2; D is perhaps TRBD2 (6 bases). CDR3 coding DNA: TGTGCCAGCAGCCAAGGGGGAGGCGCGAACACCGGGGAGCTGTTTTTT. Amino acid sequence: CASSQGGGANTGELFF.